These 6 T cell receptor beta chains were sequenced from one sample in a study of blood T cells in healthy people across ages. The second PCR ran about 6 to 12 cycles with a sample-barcoded 5' primer and J-beta primers. TCRdb used MiXCR to reprocess the 5' RACE reads, holding one entry per CDR3 protein. The table shows some 760,000 distinct CDR3 sequences, with 20% to 25% occurring only once. These data are also associated with another study on T cells of mothers and their children.

The sample taken for sequencing was blood. These receptor sequences come from a boy aged 5-17 years in good health.

This clonotype was counted a few times. The J gene is TRBJ2-2, the V gene TRBV6-1; 9 positions agree with TRBD1. V trimming: 10 bases; J trimming: 2 bases; junction bases outside the gene matches: 5. Germline CDR1 reads MNHNS; CDR2 reads SASEGT. The CDR3 has 14 amino acids. The CDR3 loop is CATQGAPNTGELFF. The CDR3 nucleotides are TGTGCCACACAGGGGGCGCCTAACACCGGGGAGCTGTTTTTT.

This chain joins TRBV9 and TRBJ2-2; no reliable D call. Germline loops: CDR1 SGDLS, CDR2 YYNGEE. This CDR3 spans 15 amino acids. With 3 bases removed from V and 3 bases from J, the gap between germline ends came to 12 bases. This CDR3 is CASSAFSGHTGELFF. CDR3 nucleotides: TGTGCCAGCAGCGCCTTTTCAGGTCACACCGGGGAGCTGTTTTTT.

As concerns this clonotype: A junction boundary mismatches the germline segment, possibly from a read error. The V and J genes are TRBV3-1 and TRBJ1-2; maybe TRBD1 (6 bases). CDR1 LGHDT and CDR2 YNNKEL come from the germline V gene (reference sequence). The CDR3 spans 15 residues. CDR3 in amino acids: CASSQNRDTVYGCTF. CDR3 in DNA: TGTGCCAGCAGCCAGAACCGGGACACTGTCTATGGCTGCACCTTC.

The chain couples TRBV12-3 or TRBV12-4 to TRBJ2-5; tentative D call: TRBD1 (6 bases). This CDR3 region has 14 residues. V gave up 3 bases and J gave up 1 base, with 9 bases separating them. CDR3: CASSLGATQETQYF. CDR3 DNA sequence: TGTGCCAGCAGTTTGGGGGCGACCCAAGAGACCCAGTACTTC.

This clonotype has just a few counts. This chain uses TRBV29-1 with TRBJ2-5, with 9 bases matching TRBD1. The germline V gene has CDR1 SQVTM and CDR2 ANQGSEA. With 7 bases clipped from V and 4 bases from J, the junction kept 13 bases outside the gene matches. The CDR3 is made up of 15 amino acids. CDR3 loop: CSATDRGEEVETQYF. CDR3 coding DNA: TGCAGCGCAACGGACAGGGGAGAAGAGGTAGAGACCCAGTACTTC.

This sequence joins TRBV20-1 and TRBJ1-2; TRBD1 agrees at 12 bases. The CDR3 runs to 13 residues. Trimming at V came to 7 bases and at J to 7 bases, leaving 7 bases not matched to a gene. CDR1 DFQATT and CDR2 SNEGSKA come from the germline V gene (reference sequence). This chain's CDR3 is CSVGTGGRSGYTF. The DNA for the CDR3 is TGCAGTGTAGGGACAGGGGGCCGGAGTGGCTACACCTTC.